This TCR beta chain was recorded in a study of blood T cell repertoires in COVID-19. Looking at the study overall: Material from acute and convalescent COVID-19 was sourced from the United States, Italy and Spain. From T cells, B-cell-depleted T cells, or PBMCs came the material, which was cDNA or gDNA.

The authors' processing: The assay estimated nucleated cells by amplifying reference gene primers. Method: immunoSEQ multiplex PCR; TCRdb's copy keeps in-frame clones and lacks some. The DNA gave D and trimming, while V, J and clone size come from that table. Among 85,000 to 110,000 clones listed, 70% to 90% were seen once. The V gene end was trimmed by 6 bases and the J gene end by 6 bases; junction bases not matched to a gene: 4. The CDR3 is made up of 12 amino acids. Input material: peripheral blood. The source is a woman aged 55-69 years with acute or convalescent COVID-19. The chain combines TRBV12-3 or TRBV12-4 with TRBJ1-2; TRBD1 matches at 7 bases. CDR3 nucleotides: TGTGCCAGCAGCCCAGGGGGGCATGGCTACACCTTC. It specifies CASSPGGHGYTF.